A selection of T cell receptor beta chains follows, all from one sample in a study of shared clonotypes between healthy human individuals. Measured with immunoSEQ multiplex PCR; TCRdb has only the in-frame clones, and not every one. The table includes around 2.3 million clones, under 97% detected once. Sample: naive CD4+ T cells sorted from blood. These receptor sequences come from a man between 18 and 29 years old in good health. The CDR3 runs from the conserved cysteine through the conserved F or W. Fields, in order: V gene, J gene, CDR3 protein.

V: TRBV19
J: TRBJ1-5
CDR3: CASSIPTGGRSNQPQHF

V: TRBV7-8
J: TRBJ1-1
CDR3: CASSAPGTWGEAFF

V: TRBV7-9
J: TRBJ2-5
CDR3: CASSPGEYQETQYF

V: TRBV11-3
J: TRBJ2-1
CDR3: CASSFGQGNNEQFF

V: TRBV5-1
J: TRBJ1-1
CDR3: CASSQTGRDTEAFF

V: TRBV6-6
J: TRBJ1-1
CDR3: CASRGQGLNTEAFF

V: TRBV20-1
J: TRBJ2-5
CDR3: CSLTQQETQYF

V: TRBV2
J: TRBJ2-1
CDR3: CASSQQGPYNEQFF

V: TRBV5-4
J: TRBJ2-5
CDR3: CASSLITGRQETQYF

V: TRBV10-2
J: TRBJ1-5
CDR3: CASSEGQTWNQPQHF